Below, 17 T cell receptor beta chains from the same sample are listed, as sequenced in a study of shared clonotypes between healthy human individuals. Sequencing was performed with immunoSEQ multiplex PCR; in TCRdb, only in-frame clones are kept and a portion is missing. The sample comprises about 120,000 clones, under 70% of which are singletons, and about a quarter rests with the top ten. The sequenced sample consisted of memory CD8+ T cells sorted from blood. Subset noted: CD45RO+ cells pooled with CCR7-negative TemRA cells. The source is a woman aged 25-40 years in good health.

This clone was recorded a few times. J is TRBJ2-7 and V is TRBV2; 8 positions agree with TRBD1. Germline V lookup: CDR1 SNHLY, CDR2 FYNNEI. Trimming removed 5 bases from V and 1 base from J; junction bases left unmatched: 4. The CDR3 runs 14 residues. CDR3 DNA sequence: TGTGCCAGCAGTCGTACAGGGGGTTCCTACGAGCAGTACTTC. Its protein is CASSRTGGSYEQYF.

About this clone: At one end, the junction sequence differs from germline, possibly due to a read error. This chain uses TRBV6-4 with TRBJ1-5, with D unresolved. Germline assignment: CDR1 MRHNA and CDR2 SNTAGT. This CDR3 contains 16 residues. The CDR3 nucleotides read TGTGCCAGCAGTTACTCGGAAGGGCACAGCAATCAGCCCCAGCATTTT. The encoded protein is CASSYSEGHSNQPQHF.

About this clone itself: The same CDR3 is also encoded by other DNA sequences in this sample. The chain couples TRBV9 to TRBJ2-7; 7 bases are shared with TRBD2. CDR1 and CDR2 (germline): SGDLS, YYNGEE. The CDR3 runs 14 residues. The J segment lost 5 bases and the V segment lost 0 bases, leaving 5 bases of the junction unmatched. CDR3 nucleotides: TGTGCCAGCAGCGTAGGAGGCGGGAGTGACGAGCAGTACTTC. This sequence encodes CASSVGGGSDEQYF.

The rearrangement joins TRBV4-2 to TRBJ2-3; TRBD2 aligns across 10 bases. V shed 0 bases and J 0 bases; nucleotides not matched to a gene: 6. Germline CDR1 reads LGHNA; CDR2 reads YNFKEQ. The CDR3 extends over 18 amino acids. CDR3 sequence reads: CASSQDLAGVISTDTQYF. In DNA, the CDR3 is TGTGCCAGCAGCCAAGATCTAGCGGGAGTGATTAGCACAGATACGCAGTATTTT.

Concerning this clone itself: This sequence is one base from a far larger clone and is likely a read error. Other DNA sequences in the sample encode the same CDR3. V is TRBV4-2 and J is TRBJ2-5; 12 bases line up with TRBD2. The J call may be faulty, since TRBJ2-7 better matches the DNA end. This CDR3 contains 16 residues. Germline lookup yields CDR1 LGHNA and CDR2 YNFKEQ. The CDR3 bases are TGTGCCAGCAGCCAAGATCCGACTAGCGGGAGCAACGAGCAGTACTTC. Translated, it gives CASSQDPTSGSNEQYF.

The chain uses TRBV19 and TRBJ1-6; D is possibly TRBD1 (6 bases). In germline, CDR1 is LNHDA, CDR2 SQIVND (reference sequence). CDR3 size: 15 residues. Trimming left V 3 bases short and J 7 bases short, with 13 bases between. CDR3 sequence: CASSIGTIGNSPLHF. The CDR3 coding sequence is TGTGCCAGTAGTATCGGGACAATTGGAAATTCACCCCTCCACTTT.

This chain joins TRBV4-1 and TRBJ2-1; no clear D. The CDR3 is 16 residues long. Trimming took off 3 bases at V and 3 bases at J, with 15 bases between the two ends. Looked up from germline, CDR1 is MGHRA and CDR2 is YSYEKL. The CDR3 DNA is TGCGCCAGCAGCCAGGCCTCTCTAAGTAGCTACAATGAGCAGTTCTTC. Translated, it gives CASSQASLSSYNEQFF.

The rearrangement links TRBV13 to TRBJ2-5; TRBD2 aligns across 15 bases. V was clipped by 0 bases and J by 4 bases; unmatched bases: 12. The CDR3 contains 20 residues. Per germline, CDR1 PRHDT and CDR2 FYEKMQ (reference sequence). CDR3 residues: CASSLGLDPGLAGGRETQYF. The CDR3 coding sequence is TGTGCCAGCAGCTTAGGCCTAGACCCGGGACTAGCGGGAGGAAGAGAGACCCAGTACTTC.

The CDR3 region is CASAGQDTGELFF. The CDR3 DNA is TGTGCCAGCGCCGGACAGGACACCGGGGAGCTGTTTTTT. The genes are TRBV6-4 and TRBJ2-2; 7 nucleotides line up with TRBD1. V shed 8 bases and J 3 bases; nucleotides not matched to a gene: 3. Looked up from germline, CDR1 is MRHNA and CDR2 is SNTAGT. There are 13 residues in the CDR3.

The chain uses TRBV25-1 and TRBJ2-1; 10 nucleotides agree with TRBD2. V shed 1 base, J shed 7 bases, and the junction held 7 bases outside the gene matches. The CDR3 length is 16 residues. In germline, CDR1 is MGHDK, CDR2 SYGVNS. The CDR3 DNA reads as TGTGCCAGCAGTGAATCAGCGGGAGGGCCGTTGAATGAGCAGTTCTTC. Amino acid sequence: CASSESAGGPLNEQFF.

As to this clone: Within the sample, other DNA sequences also encode this same CDR3. The V call is TRBV11-2, the J call TRBJ2-3; D is unresolved. Germline assignment: CDR1 SGHAT and CDR2 FQNNGV. The CDR3 is 12 residues long. V lost 5 bases to trimming and J lost 2 bases, with 5 bases between them. Here the CDR3 reads CASSPYTDTQYF. CDR3 in DNA: TGTGCCAGCAGCCCTTACACAGATACGCAGTATTTT.

V usage is TRBV29-1 and J usage is TRBJ1-5; D not certain. This CDR3 is 13 amino acids long. Trimming pared 5 bases from V and 4 bases from J, leaving 12 bases between. CDR1 SQVTM and CDR2 ANQGSEA come from the germline V gene. As DNA, the CDR3 is TGCAGCGTTCGGCCAGGCCTTAATCAGCCCCAGCATTTT. This encodes CSVRPGLNQPQHF.

The chain is built from TRBV5-1 and TRBJ1-2, with a possible D match to TRBD1 (5 bases). The CDR3 extends over 15 amino acids. Trimming took 3 bases from V and 0 from J, leaving 12 bases between them. Germline values: CDR1 SGHRS, CDR2 YFSETQ. The CDR3 DNA reads TGCGCCAGCAGCTCCACCTCGGGGGCTAACTATGGCTACACCTTC. Translating gives CASSSTSGANYGYTF.

This clone was seen just once. The J gene is TRBJ2-3, the V gene TRBV19; perhaps TRBD1 as D (5 bases). Trimming stripped 0 bases from V and 2 bases from J, with 12 bases between. Germline V gives CDR1 LNHDA, CDR2 SQIVND (reference sequence). The CDR3 sequence is 16 residues long. CDR3 amino acids: CASSIDNRLPTDTQYF. The CDR3 DNA reads as TGTGCCAGTAGTATAGATAACAGGCTCCCCACAGATACGCAGTATTTT.

The rearrangement links TRBV9 to TRBJ2-3; 12 bases agree with TRBD2. Looked up from germline, CDR1 is SGDLS and CDR2 is YYNGEE. With 3 bases clipped from V and 3 bases from J, the junction kept 14 bases outside the gene matches. The CDR3 loop spans 19 amino acids. The CDR3 protein is CASSALAGGDFHITDTQYF. CDR3 coding DNA: TGTGCCAGCAGCGCACTAGCGGGAGGAGATTTTCATATAACAGATACGCAGTATTTT.

This rearrangement joins TRBV6-4 to TRBJ2-2, with D perhaps TRBD2 (6 bases). The CDR3 is 15 residues long. Trimming shortened V by 4 bases and J by 7 bases, and 16 bases separated the two germline ends. The germline V gene has CDR1 MRHNA and CDR2 SNTAGT. CDR3 in amino acids: CASSAGEAVGGELFF. The CDR3, as DNA: TGTGCCAGCAGTGCGGGGGAGGCCGTTGGCGGGGAGCTGTTTTTT.

In DNA form, the CDR3 reads TGTGCCAGCAGTGACTCAACAGGGGGCAATTCACCCCTCCACTTT. It specifies CASSDSTGGNSPLHF. The chain has TRBV6-4 and TRBJ1-6, with 9 bases matching TRBD1. This CDR3 is built from 15 residues. The germline V gene encodes CDR1 MRHNA and CDR2 SNTAGT. J gave up 7 bases and V 0 bases, and 1 base lay outside the gene matches.